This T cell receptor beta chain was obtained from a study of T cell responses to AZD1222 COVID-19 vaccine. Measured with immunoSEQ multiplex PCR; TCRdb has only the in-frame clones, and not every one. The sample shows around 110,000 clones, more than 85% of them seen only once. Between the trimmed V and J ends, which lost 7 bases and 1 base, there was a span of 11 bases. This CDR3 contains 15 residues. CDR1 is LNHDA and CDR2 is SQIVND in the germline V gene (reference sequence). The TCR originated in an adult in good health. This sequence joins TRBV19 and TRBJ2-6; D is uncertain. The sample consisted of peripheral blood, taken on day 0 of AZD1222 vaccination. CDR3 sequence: CASTLSPSGANVLTF. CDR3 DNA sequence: TGTGCCAGTACACTTTCTCCATCTGGGGCCAACGTCCTGACTTTC.